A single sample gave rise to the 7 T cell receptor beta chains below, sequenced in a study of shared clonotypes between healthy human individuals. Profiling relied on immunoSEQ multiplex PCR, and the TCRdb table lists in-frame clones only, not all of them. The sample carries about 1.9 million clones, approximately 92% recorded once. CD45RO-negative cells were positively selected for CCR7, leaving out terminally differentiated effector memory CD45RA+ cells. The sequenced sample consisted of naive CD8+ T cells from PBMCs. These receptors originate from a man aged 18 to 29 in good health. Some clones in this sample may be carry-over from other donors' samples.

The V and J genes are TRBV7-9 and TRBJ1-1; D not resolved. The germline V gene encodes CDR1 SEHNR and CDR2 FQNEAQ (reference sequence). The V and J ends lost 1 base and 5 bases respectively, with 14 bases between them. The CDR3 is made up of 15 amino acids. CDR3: CASSLVLGRGTEAFF. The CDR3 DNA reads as TGTGCCAGCAGCTTAGTACTAGGGAGAGGGACTGAAGCTTTCTTT. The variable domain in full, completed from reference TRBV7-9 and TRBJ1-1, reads DTGVSQNPRHKITKRGQNVTFRCDPISEHNRLYWYRQTLGQGPEFLTYFQNEAQLEKSRLLSDRFSAERPKGSFSTLEIQRTEQGDSAMYLCASSLVLGRGTEAFFGQGTRLTVV.

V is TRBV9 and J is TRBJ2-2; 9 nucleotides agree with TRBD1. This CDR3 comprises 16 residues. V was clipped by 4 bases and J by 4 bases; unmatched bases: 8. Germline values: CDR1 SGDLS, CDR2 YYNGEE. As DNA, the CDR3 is TGTGCCAGCAGCCCCCGACAGGGGGAGGGCACCGGGGAGCTGTTTTTT. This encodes CASSPRQGEGTGELFF.

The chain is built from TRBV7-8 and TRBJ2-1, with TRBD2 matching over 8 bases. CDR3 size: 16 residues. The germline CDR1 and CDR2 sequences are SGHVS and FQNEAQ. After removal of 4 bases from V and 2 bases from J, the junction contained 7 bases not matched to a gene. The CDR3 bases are TGTGCCAGCAGCTCGCTAAGCGGGAGTGCCTACAATGAGCAGTTCTTC. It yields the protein CASSSLSGSAYNEQFF. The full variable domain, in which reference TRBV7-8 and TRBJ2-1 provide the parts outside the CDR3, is GAGVSQSPRYKVAKRGQDVALRCDPISGHVSLFWYQQALGQGPEFLTYFQNEAQLDKSGLPSDRFFAERPEGSVSTLKIQRTQQEDSAVYLCASSSLSGSAYNEQFFGPGTRLTVL.

The CDR3 spells CASSPRTGTSVQETQYF. CDR3 nucleotide sequence: TGTGCCAGCAGCCCCCGGACGGGGACTAGCGTACAAGAGACCCAGTACTTC. The V and J genes are TRBV4-2 and TRBJ2-5, with TRBD2 matching over 10 bases. Germline V lookup: CDR1 LGHNA, CDR2 YNFKEQ. The J segment lost 2 bases and the V segment lost 4 bases, leaving 10 bases of the junction unmatched. The CDR3 is 17 amino acids.

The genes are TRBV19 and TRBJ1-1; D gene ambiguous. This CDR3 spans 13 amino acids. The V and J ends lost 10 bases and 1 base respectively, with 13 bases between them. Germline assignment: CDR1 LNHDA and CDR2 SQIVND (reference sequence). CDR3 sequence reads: CATLGPQNTEAFF. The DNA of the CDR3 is TGTGCCACCTTAGGACCGCAGAACACTGAAGCTTTCTTT.

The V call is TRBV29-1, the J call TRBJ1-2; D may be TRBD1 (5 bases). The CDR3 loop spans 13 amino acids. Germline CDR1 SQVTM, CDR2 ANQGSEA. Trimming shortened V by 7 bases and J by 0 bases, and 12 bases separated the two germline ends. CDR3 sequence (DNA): TGCAGCGGCCGGGACGGCGCTAACTATGGCTACACCTTC. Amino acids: CSGRDGANYGYTF.

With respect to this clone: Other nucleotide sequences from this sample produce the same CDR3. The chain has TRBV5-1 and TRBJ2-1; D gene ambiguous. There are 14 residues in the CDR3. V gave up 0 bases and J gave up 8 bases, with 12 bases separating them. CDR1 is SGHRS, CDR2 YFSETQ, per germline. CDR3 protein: CASSLAGGGDEQFF. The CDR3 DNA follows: TGCGCCAGCAGCTTGGCCGGTGGCGGCGATGAGCAGTTCTTC. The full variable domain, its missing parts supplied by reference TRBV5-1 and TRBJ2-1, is KAGVTQTPRYLIKTRGQQVTLSCSPISGHRSVSWYQQTPGQGLQFLFEYFSETQRNKGNFPGRFSGRQFSNSRSEMNVSTLELGDSALYLCASSLAGGGDEQFFGPGTRLTVL.